This T cell receptor (beta chain) came from a study of monozygotic twins with cystic fibrosis (dated by TCRdb to 2020 to 2022). Background on the whole study: Barcoded libraries were prepared with roughly 15 PCR cycles from three micrograms of fragmented DNA. Data for three of the twin pairs had been reported previously in another context. On the day blood was drawn, the twins' weight-for-height and FEVPerc (FEV1 disease centile) were ranked against those of the 1,060 cohort participants. Made up mostly of children and adolescents, the cohort included ten female and six male twin pairs ranging in age from about 2.0 to 36.4 years, with a median of about 10 years. To assess genetic influence on V and J gene usage, the study compared TCR beta repertoires within and across 16 monozygotic twin pairs with cystic fibrosis.

Study-wide conclusions, independent of this receptor: Sharing of nucleotide-identical clonotypes was significantly greater within monozygotic CF twin pairs than between unrelated CF individuals (P = 0.000026, Mann-Whitney). Simpson clonality tended to be low (median about 0.0095), which suggests a naive-dominated repertoire, although clonality was higher in the most severely affected patients. V gene usage was most similar to the co-twin in 13 of 16 pairs, and J usage was most similar to the co-twin in 8 of 16 pairs, which suggests genetic constraints. No association turned up between shared CDR3 numbers and age, concordance or disease severity, and the cohort was small.

TCR beta CDR3 regions were amplified by multiplex PCR using the immunoSEQ immune profiling system, following the manufacturer's instructions. Sequencing was performed on an Illumina NextSeq system. On the study's bioinformatics: The immunoSEQ Analyzer platform handled processing of the sequence data, and clonality was calculated by taking the square root of Simpson's index of productive rearrangements. V and J usage similarity was measured by Jensen-Shannon distance, and CDR3 generation probabilities were computed with OLGA. The researchers looked up shared CDR3 sequences in the immuneACCESS database (August 2020) and in VDJdb (December 2020). TCRdb mirrors the immuneACCESS table, restricted to in-frame sequences. Some clones are absent from its copies; in checked studies, under half trace to an unresolved V gene, and the reason for the others is unknown. V and J calls and clone size are those listed in that table; D and trimming were worked out from the DNA. The sample includes roughly 13,000 clones, with 80% to 90% observed a single time. The ten largest clonotypes hold about 0.73% of the sample.

The CDR3 covers 11 residues, taking in both the cysteine and the phenylalanine. Of all the DNA, just the CDR3 is kept, 33 bases in frame from base 1. Based on the germline V gene, the CDR1 and CDR2 sequences are SNHLY and FYNNEI. V loses 8 bases, J loses 4 bases, and the germline ends lie 6 bases apart. The twin pairs came from the European Cystic Fibrosis Twin and Sibling Study Cohort, which recruited patients from over a hundred CF clinics across 14 European countries. Zygosity and CFTR genotype were verified in-house, and zygosity was tested by multiplex PCR of nine short tandem repeat loci. Peripheral blood was taken from each twin, and clinical parameters were recorded on the day of blood sampling. Genomic DNA was isolated from peripheral blood cells with phenol/chloroform and kept in TE buffer at 4 degrees C. A word on this clone: Its recognized antigen is unknown. Nothing much larger sits one base from this clone, and base qualities are not available.

The sequencing sample was made of blood. Rearrangement joined TRBV2 to TRBJ2-1; the D gene is unclear. This clonotype originated in a boy aged 5-17 years with cystic fibrosis. The CDR3 region has the sequence CASGRYNEQFF. The sequenced DNA: TGTGCCAGCGGACGGTACAATGAGCAGTTCTTC. This CDR3, with the reference TRBV2 and TRBJ2-1 proteins standing in past its ends, gives the full variable domain EPEVTQTPSHQVTQMGQEVILRCVPISNHLYFYWYRQILGQKVEFLVSFYNNEISEKSEIFDDQFSVERPDGSNFTLKIRSTKLEDSAMYFCASGRYNEQFFGPGTRLTVL.